A single sample gave rise to the 22 T cell receptor beta chains below, sequenced in a study of early T cells in non-severe SARS-CoV-2 infection. TCRdb re-analysed the 5' RACE reads in MiXCR, keeping a single row per CDR3 protein. The sample gives about 28,000 distinct CDR3 sequences, about 5.3% of which show up once; around 24% is in the top ten. The sample comprised whole blood. These receptors all stem from an adult who was a healthcare worker with PCR-confirmed SARS-CoV-2 infection or an uninfected control (not recorded which).

This clonotype has a count of ten or more. The chain combines TRBV19 with TRBJ2-1; TRBD2 matches at 10 bases. Unmatched junction bases numbered 6, after V lost 3 bases and J lost 4 bases. The CDR3 loop spans 16 amino acids. CDR1 LNHDA and CDR2 SQIVND come from the germline V gene (reference sequence). CDR3 protein: CASSIQAGGKYNEQFF. The CDR3 nucleotides read TGTGCCAGTAGTATTCAAGCGGGGGGGAAGTACAATGAGCAGTTCTTC.

This clonotype was recorded many times. The V call is TRBV20-1, the J call TRBJ2-1, with D maybe TRBD2 (6 bases). The CDR3 length is 15 residues. V was clipped by 3 bases and J by 6 bases, with 18 bases between them. Germline values: CDR1 DFQATT, CDR2 SNEGSKA (reference sequence). CDR3 protein: CSASAPESGSNEQFF. CDR3 bases: TGCAGTGCTAGTGCCCCGGAGAGCGGGTCCAATGAGCAGTTCTTC.

This clonotype was observed many times. V and J are TRBV18 and TRBJ1-2; tentative D call: TRBD1 (6 bases). The CDR3 is 15 amino acids. The germline CDR1 and CDR2 sequences are KGHSH and LQKENI. The V end was cut by 3 bases, the J end by 0 bases, with 11 bases between. The CDR3 DNA sequence: TGTGCCAGCTCACCCGGCACAGGGACTAACTATGGCTACACCTTC. It translates to CASSPGTGTNYGYTF.

This clonotype was counted ten times or more. The V and J genes are TRBV20-1 and TRBJ2-1; weak D call: TRBD2 (5 bases). Trimming took 2 bases from V and 0 from J, leaving 8 bases between them. CDR1 DFQATT and CDR2 SNEGSKA come from the germline V gene (reference sequence). The CDR3 is 14 residues long. The CDR3 bases are TGCAGTGCTAGAAAGCGGAGCTCCTACAATGAGCAGTTCTTC. Translation gives CSARKRSSYNEQFF.

This clonotype was seen at least ten times. The genes are TRBV5-5 and TRBJ1-2; perhaps TRBD1 as D (5 bases). V lost 4 bases to trimming and J lost 6 bases, with 19 bases between them. The CDR3 has 15 amino acids. Germline CDR1 reads SGHKS; CDR2 reads YYEKEE (reference sequence). The CDR3 bases are TGTGCCAGCAGCCCAGGGAGGGCGCGGGACCATGGCTACACCTTC. Amino acid sequence: CASSPGRARDHGYTF.

This clonotype was counted many times. The rearrangement links TRBV19 to TRBJ2-7; a weak D match, TRBD1 (5 bases). Trimming took 10 bases from V and 2 from J, leaving 18 bases between them. The CDR3 is 14 amino acids. Germline V gives CDR1 LNHDA, CDR2 SQIVND (reference sequence). CDR3: CATSHTNRPYEQYF. CDR3 bases: TGTGCCACCTCCCATACCAACAGGCCCTACGAGCAGTACTTC. Looking up the rest from reference TRBV19 and TRBJ2-7 gives the full variable domain: DGGITQSPKYLFRKEGQNVTLSCEQNLNHDAMYWYRQDPGQGLRLIYYSQIVNDFQKGDIAEGYSVSREKKESFPLTVTSAQKNPTAFYLCATSHTNRPYEQYFGPGTRLTVT.

The chain links TRBV7-9 to TRBJ1-1; the D is unclear. Per germline, CDR1 SEHNR and CDR2 FQNEAQ (reference sequence). The CDR3 is made up of 12 amino acids. Trimming removed 6 bases from V and 4 bases from J, with 9 bases in between. The chain's CDR3 is CASRTGSTEAFF. In nucleotides, the CDR3 is TGTGCCAGCAGAACTGGGAGCACTGAAGCTTTCTTT.

This chain connects TRBV7-3 to TRBJ1-1; 7 nucleotides line up with TRBD1. CDR1 is SGHTA and CDR2 is FQGTGA in the germline V gene. Germline trimming cut 5 bases from V and 5 bases from J; bases unmatched to any gene: 5. The CDR3 is made up of 13 amino acids. The DNA of the CDR3 is TGTGCCAGCAGCAACAGGGGCCAGACTGAAGCTTTCTTT. This gives the protein CASSNRGQTEAFF.

This clonotype came up a few times. One junction end disagrees with the germline gene, perhaps due to a read error. V usage is TRBV30 and J usage is TRBJ1-2; 8 bases line up with TRBD1. CDR3 size: 13 residues. Per germline, CDR1 GTSNPN and CDR2 SVGIG (reference sequence). CDR3 DNA sequence: TGTGCCCGGAGTCGGCAGGGGGCTTCTGGCTACACCTTC. It encodes CARSRQGASGYTF.

This clonotype was picked up a small number of times. This chain links TRBV3-1 with TRBJ1-5; 11 bases match TRBD1. CDR3 length: 15 amino acids. CDR1 is LGHDT and CDR2 is YNNKEL in the germline V gene (reference sequence). J gave up 9 bases and V 0 bases, and 4 bases lay outside the gene matches. CDR3 protein: CASSQDSGQGVPQHF. The DNA of the CDR3 is TGTGCCAGCAGCCAAGACTCGGGACAGGGGGTGCCCCAGCATTTT.

This clonotype was counted at least ten times. J is TRBJ2-3 and V is TRBV10-3; 7 nucleotides agree with TRBD1. The germline V gene has CDR1 ENHRY and CDR2 SYGVKD. The junction had 4 bases not matched to a gene; V was cut back by 10 bases and J by 0 bases. This CDR3 spans 13 amino acids. The CDR3 DNA reads as TGTGCCAGCCGGGGACAGAGCACAGATACGCAGTATTTT. Translating gives CASRGQSTDTQYF.

This clonotype showed up many times. This rearrangement joins TRBV7-9 to TRBJ2-1; possible D gene TRBD1, 6 bases. Germline CDR1 SEHNR, CDR2 FQNEAQ (reference sequence). The CDR3 is 16 residues long. Trimming left V 1 base short and J 2 bases short, with 12 bases between. CDR3 protein: CASSLGQALAYNEQFF. CDR3 nucleotides: TGTGCCAGCAGCTTAGGACAGGCCCTCGCCTACAATGAGCAGTTCTTC.

This clonotype was seen repeatedly, ten times or more. The rearrangement uses TRBV20-1 and TRBJ1-1; D is perhaps TRBD1 (5 bases). CDR1 and CDR2 from the germline V gene are DFQATT and SNEGSKA (reference sequence). V lost 0 bases, J lost 8 bases, and 13 bases lay in between. The CDR3 is 13 amino acids. CDR3 loop: CSARDQRQGEAFF. For the CDR3, the DNA is TGCAGTGCTAGAGATCAGAGGCAGGGCGAAGCTTTCTTT.

This clonotype appeared many times. This CDR3 reads CASSLGGDDGYTF. The CDR3 DNA reads as TGTGCCAGCAGCCTCGGCGGGGATGATGGCTACACCTTC. The rearrangement links TRBV7-9 to TRBJ1-2; D unresolved. The germline V gene has CDR1 SEHNR and CDR2 FQNEAQ (reference sequence). The V and J ends lost 5 bases and 6 bases respectively, with 13 bases between them. CDR3 length: 13 residues. Complete variable domain (other parts from reference TRBV7-9 and TRBJ1-2): DTGVSQNPRHKITKRGQNVTFRCDPISEHNRLYWYRQTLGQGPEFLTYFQNEAQLEKSRLLSDRFSAERPKGSFSTLEIQRTEQGDSAMYLCASSLGGDDGYTFGSGTRLTVV.

This clonotype was detected many times. The rearrangement links TRBV12-3 or TRBV12-4 to TRBJ2-1, with 9 positions matching TRBD1. CDR3 size: 15 residues. V dropped 6 bases and J dropped 9; count of bases not matched to a gene: 12. The CDR3 DNA sequence: TGTGCCAGCAGCTCCAGGGACAGGGATTCTGGTGAGCAGTTCTTC. Translating it yields CASSSRDRDSGEQFF.

This clonotype was counted many times. CDR3 in amino acids: CSVGPRRQGGQYF. Here the CDR3 DNA reads TGCAGCGTTGGCCCCCGAAGACAGGGTGGGCAGTACTTC. The chain joins TRBV29-1 to TRBJ2-7; TRBD1 matches at 7 bases. This CDR3 contains 13 residues. Germline CDR1 and CDR2: SQVTM and ANQGSEA. V lost 4 bases and J lost 9; bases outside the gene matches: 12.

This clonotype was recorded at least ten times. The genes are TRBV5-5 and TRBJ1-1; TRBD1 is a possible D gene (5 bases). CDR3 size: 13 residues. V was clipped by 2 bases and J by 6 bases, with 11 bases between them. From germline, CDR1 is SGHKS and CDR2 YYEKEE (reference sequence). This CDR3 reads CASSLAGMPEAFF. The CDR3 DNA follows: TGTGCCAGCAGCTTAGCAGGGATGCCTGAAGCTTTCTTT.

This clonotype was seen at least ten times. The chain joins TRBV20-1 to TRBJ2-1; TRBD2 is a possible D gene (6 bases). The CDR3 length is 15 residues. Looked up from germline, CDR1 is DFQATT and CDR2 is SNEGSKA (reference sequence). The V gene lost 5 bases and the J gene lost 0 bases, with 14 bases spanning the gap. The CDR3 region is CSALRDFSSYNEQFF. The CDR3 DNA reads TGCAGTGCTTTACGGGACTTTAGCTCCTACAATGAGCAGTTCTTC.

This clonotype is medium-sized within its sample. The rearrangement joins TRBV20-1 to TRBJ2-1; TRBD2 agrees at 10 bases. The V gene's germline CDR1 is DFQATT and CDR2 SNEGSKA (reference sequence). The CDR3 totals 15 residues. V lost 6 bases to trimming and J lost 3 bases; unmatched junction nucleotides: 8. CDR3 coding DNA: TGCAGTGCCCAGGAAAGCGGGAGGGGCTACAATGAGCAGTTCTTC. This translates into CSAQESGRGYNEQFF.

This clonotype was detected a few times. This chain joins TRBV6-1 and TRBJ2-7, with 7 nucleotides matching TRBD1. The J segment lost 2 bases and the V segment lost 5 bases, leaving 3 bases of the junction unmatched. This CDR3 has 13 residues. Germline V gene data show CDR1 as MNHNS and CDR2 as SASEGT. The CDR3 DNA is TGTGCCAGCAGTAACAGGGGACCCTACGAGCAGTACTTC. This gives the protein CASSNRGPYEQYF.

This clonotype showed up many times. The V gene is TRBV6-2 or TRBV6-3, the J gene TRBJ1-5; D remains unclear. Between the trimmed V and J ends, which lost 6 bases and 7 bases, there was a span of 16 bases. The CDR3 totals 14 residues. Germline CDR1 and CDR2: MNHEY and SVGEGT. The CDR3: CASSRAQREQPQHF. The CDR3 DNA is TGTGCCAGCAGCCGGGCCCAAAGGGAGCAGCCCCAGCATTTT.

This clonotype was seen at least ten times. The chain has TRBV3-2 and TRBJ1-3. TRBV3-2 is a pseudogene. The CDR3 extends over 20 amino acids. CDR3 residues: CASSQDRVGQAIFSGNTIYF. Here the CDR3 DNA reads TGTGCCAGCAGCCAAGATCGGGTCGGGCAGGCTATTTTCTCTGGAAACACCATATATTTT.